The 2 T cell receptor beta chains listed next were all sequenced from one sample in a study of blood T cell repertoires in COVID-19. Clones were read by immunoSEQ multiplex PCR, and TCRdb kept only the in-frame ones, dropping some. The sample holds about 120,000 clones; roughly nine tenths are singletons and the top ten take 6.5% to 8.5%. The sample was peripheral blood. These receptors came from a human donor in a cohort sampled during active COVID-19.

Here the CDR3 DNA reads TGTGCCAGCTCACCATCGGTCTTTAATGAAAAACTGTTTTTT. Translating gives CASSPSVFNEKLFF. The chain couples TRBV18 to TRBJ1-4; D is uncertain. V lost 2 bases, J lost 4 bases, and 8 bases lay in between. The CDR3 consists of 14 residues. Germline V gene data show CDR1 as KGHSH and CDR2 as LQKENI.

CDR3 protein: CASSLQGNGYNEQFF. CDR3 in DNA: TGCGCCAGCAGCTTACAGGGGAATGGGTACAATGAGCAGTTCTTC. This chain links TRBV5-1 with TRBJ2-1, with 7 positions matching TRBD1. The CDR3 totals 15 residues. Germline loops: CDR1 SGHRS, CDR2 YFSETQ. Trimming removed 2 bases from V and 4 bases from J; junction bases left unmatched: 6.